This T cell receptor beta chain was sequenced for a study of identifying expanded T cells in peripheral blood. Study results and limitations: Approximately two-week clone count variance significantly increased as total template count grew. Over two and four weeks, about 16 and 19 clones changed, versus more than 1 between replicates.

The assay was immunoSEQ multiplex PCR, and TCRdb's table has in-frame clones only and misses some. The table lists some 120,000 clones, 84% of them singletons. Healthy donors had no documented immune events, such as infections, while sampled. With regard to this clone: As yet, its antigen is unknown.

This CDR3 has 15 residues. V was pared by 4 bases and J by 5 bases, with 19 bases between. Per the germline V gene, CDR1 is SGDLS and CDR2 is YYNGEE. The J gene is TRBJ2-7, the V gene TRBV9; D is possibly TRBD2 (5 bases). The TCR sequence derives from a person aged 18 to 75 in good health. Sequenced: blood. CDR3 nucleotide sequence: TGTGCCAGCAGCCCCACTAGAAGGACGTTAAACGAGCAGTACTTC. Its translation: CASSPTRRTLNEQYF.